What follows are 17 T cell receptor beta chains derived from one specimen sequenced in a study of T-cell reconstitution after alpha-beta-depleted transplantation in children. The authors prepared the TCRbeta library with unique molecular identifiers. Each CDR3 protein gets one entry after TCRdb re-called the PCR reads with MiXCR. There are some 600,000 distinct CDR3 sequences in the sample; roughly 15% occur only once, and over 0.95% lies in the top ten. Sequencing used PBMCs from the stem cell graft donor, obtained from the stem cell graft. These receptors were taken from a human donor who donated a stem cell graft to a child with acute myeloid leukemia.

This sequence joins TRBV4-3 and TRBJ2-5, with D uncertain. This CDR3 contains 15 residues. V was trimmed by 4 bases and J by 4 bases, leaving 16 bases between them. Germline assignment: CDR1 LGHNA and CDR2 YSLEER. In DNA, the CDR3 is TGCGCCAGCAGCCCCTCCGGAGCCGGTCGAGAGACCCAGTACTTC. It translates to CASSPSGAGRETQYF.

The chain's CDR3 is CASSLDLPGELFF. CDR3 DNA sequence: TGTGCCAGCAGTCTAGACCTCCCCGGGGAGCTGTTTTTT. V usage is TRBV28 and J usage is TRBJ2-2, with D unresolved. Germline values: CDR1 MDHEN, CDR2 SYDVKM. V dropped 5 bases and J dropped 6 bases, with 10 bases sitting between them. The CDR3 runs 13 residues. The full variable domain, its missing parts supplied by reference TRBV28 and TRBJ2-2, is DVKVTQSSRYLVKRTGEKVFLECVQDMDHENMFWYRQDPGLGLRLIYFSYDVKMKEKGDIPEGYSVSREKKERFSLILESASTNQTSMYLCASSLDLPGELFFGEGSRLTVL.

This clonotype was seen ten or more times. This sequence joins TRBV12-3 or TRBV12-4 and TRBJ1-5; D gene ambiguous. CDR3 length equals 13 residues. Trimming pared 3 bases from V and 3 bases from J, leaving 6 bases between. This CDR3 reads CASSLRNNQPQHF. The CDR3 region has the DNA TGTGCCAGCAGTTTGAGAAACAATCAGCCCCAGCATTTT.

The rearrangement joins TRBV7-9 to TRBJ1-2; no reliable D call. V lost 3 bases, J lost 13 bases, and 18 bases lay in between. This CDR3 region has 13 residues. Germline CDR1 is SEHNR and CDR2 is FQNEAQ (reference sequence). DNA for the CDR3: TGTGCCAGCAGCTTGGCCGGTACCATGGCTCCCACCTTC. It translates to CASSLAGTMAPTF.

This clonotype was counted at least ten times. V usage is TRBV29-1 and J usage is TRBJ2-2, with D possibly matching TRBD2 (6 bases). The CDR3 sequence is 13 residues long. CDR1 SQVTM and CDR2 ANQGSEA come from the germline V gene. Trimming cost V 8 bases and J 5 bases, with 15 bases left between them. CDR3 loop: CSMRDGLTGELFF. CDR3 sequence (DNA): TGCAGCATGAGGGACGGACTAACCGGGGAGCTGTTTTTT.

Notes on this clonotype: The CDR3 does not close with the conserved phenylalanine or tryptophan, likely indicating a read error. The genes are TRBV4-3 and TRBJ2-7; possibly TRBD1 for D (6 bases). CDR1 and CDR2 from the germline V gene are LGHNA and YSLEER. The CDR3 loop spans 14 amino acids. The V end lost 2 bases, the J end lost 1 base, and 9 bases lay between the germline ends. For the CDR3, the DNA is TGCGCCAGCAGCCAATGGCAGGGGTCCTACGAGCAGTACTGC. It encodes CASSQWQGSYEQYC.

This clonotype was counted at least ten times. The chain combines TRBV20-1 with TRBJ1-5; D remains unclear. Germline V gene lookup returns CDR1 DFQATT and CDR2 SNEGSKA (reference sequence). This CDR3 has 15 residues. V lost 2 bases and J lost 7, with 18 bases in between. This CDR3 is CSARSIPRFGQPQHF. The CDR3 DNA reads TGCAGTGCTAGATCCATCCCCCGGTTTGGCCAGCCCCAGCATTTT.

The rearrangement uses TRBV13 and TRBJ1-6, with TRBD1 identical over 10 bases. Germline V gene sequence: CDR1 PRHDT, CDR2 FYEKMQ (reference sequence). Germline trimming cut 5 bases from V and 14 bases from J; bases unmatched to any gene: 3. This CDR3 has 12 amino acids. The CDR3 DNA reads TGTGCCAGCAGCCCGGGGACAGGGGCCCTCCACTTT. Encoded protein: CASSPGTGALHF.

This clonotype came up many times. The V call is TRBV29-1, the J call TRBJ1-3, with D perhaps TRBD1 (5 bases). The CDR3 loop spans 15 amino acids. The V end lost 0 bases, the J end lost 4 bases, and 13 bases lay between the germline ends. Looked up from germline, CDR1 is SQVTM and CDR2 is ANQGSEA. The CDR3 sequence is CSVEDPPGGGNTIYF. CDR3 nucleotide sequence: TGCAGCGTTGAAGACCCGCCCGGGGGAGGAAACACCATATATTTT.

This sequence joins TRBV5-1 and TRBJ2-7, with 11 bases matching TRBD1. V dropped 7 bases and J dropped 3; count of bases not matched to a gene: 18. CDR1 is SGHRS, CDR2 YFSETQ, per germline. This CDR3 has 18 amino acids. The CDR3 protein is CASGPPRGTGGRFYEQYV. The CDR3 DNA sequence: TGCGCCAGCGGCCCCCCAAGGGGGACAGGGGGGAGATTCTACGAGCAGTACGTC.

This clonotype came up a few times. The chain couples TRBV20-1 to TRBJ1-1, with 8 bases matching TRBD1. CDR1 is DFQATT and CDR2 is SNEGSKA in the germline V gene (reference sequence). V was pared by 3 bases and J by 4 bases, with 10 bases of the junction left unmatched. CDR3 length equals 15 residues. CDR3: CSASYRRTGSTEAFF. CDR3 coding DNA: TGCAGTGCTAGCTACCGAAGGACAGGGTCCACTGAAGCTTTCTTT.

This clonotype appeared a few times. V gene TRBV10-3 combines with J gene TRBJ2-5, with D unclear. The ends were cut back, 0 bases at V and 5 bases at J, with 7 bases in the middle. The CDR3 sequence is 13 residues long. Germline V CDR1 and CDR2: ENHRY, SYGVKD. CDR3 in DNA: TGTGCCATCAGTGAGTCCCACGGGGAGACCCAGTACTTC. Protein sequence: CAISESHGETQYF.

This clonotype has a handful of counts. The J gene is TRBJ2-5, the V gene TRBV12-3 or TRBV12-4; the match to TRBD1 covers 9 bases. V was clipped by 6 bases and J by 7 bases; unmatched bases: 9. This CDR3 has 14 residues. Here the CDR3 DNA reads TGTGCCAGCAGGTTGGGACAGGGATTTGGGACCCAGTACTTC. Translation gives CASRLGQGFGTQYF.

The chain has TRBV20-1 and TRBJ2-1; D may be TRBD2 (5 bases). V lost 1 base, J lost 8 bases, and 15 bases lay in between. Looked up from germline, CDR1 is DFQATT and CDR2 is SNEGSKA (reference sequence). This CDR3 spans 14 amino acids. DNA of the CDR3: TGCAGTGCTAGAGTCTTAGCGCACACGGATGAGCAGTTCTTC. Amino acids: CSARVLAHTDEQFF.

The chain is built from TRBV27 and TRBJ2-1, with 7 bases aligning to TRBD1. Germline-derived CDR1 and CDR2 are MNHEY and SMNVEV (reference sequence). The J segment lost 1 base and the V segment lost 4 bases, leaving 10 bases of the junction unmatched. The CDR3 has 17 residues. The CDR3 loop reads CASSSTRQGGSYNEQFF. The CDR3 DNA follows: TGTGCCAGCAGTTCCACTAGACAGGGTGGATCCTACAATGAGCAGTTCTTC.

In its sample, this clonotype was seen once. The rearrangement uses TRBV18 and TRBJ1-1; no clear D. The CDR3 length is 14 residues. The germline V gene has CDR1 KGHSH and CDR2 LQKENI. V was trimmed by 3 bases and J by 10 bases, leaving 18 bases between them. This chain's CDR3 is CASSPGSKRVGAFF. The CDR3 DNA follows: TGTGCCAGCTCACCGGGATCTAAACGAGTAGGAGCTTTCTTT.

This clonotype was counted between two and nine times. The chain joins TRBV13 to TRBJ2-5; 7 bases match TRBD1. The CDR3 runs to 14 residues. After removal of 5 bases from V and 5 bases from J, the junction contained 8 bases not matched to a gene. The germline V gene has CDR1 PRHDT and CDR2 FYEKMQ (reference sequence). This CDR3 is CASSQTGLKETQYF. The DNA for the CDR3 is TGTGCCAGCAGCCAGACAGGGCTCAAGGAGACCCAGTACTTC.